This paragraph covers one T cell receptor (beta chain) sequence. The data are from a study of blood T cell repertoires in COVID-19. The wider study: PBMCs, B-cell-depleted T cells, or T cells were the source of the cDNA or gDNA that made up the material.

Libraries were prepared by immunoSEQ multiplex PCR; TCRdb keeps only in-frame clonotypes and omits some of them. Among 55,000 to 75,000 clones listed, 87% were seen once. Germline lookup yields CDR1 MNHEY and CDR2 SVGAGI. V shed 5 bases and J 2 bases; nucleotides not matched to a gene: 2. The CDR3 length is 14 residues. Sequencing used peripheral blood. The receptor was derived from a middle-aged man with active COVID-19. The V and J genes are TRBV6-5 and TRBJ2-3; 9 positions match TRBD2. The CDR3 here is CASSPSGNTDTQYF. In nucleotides, the CDR3 is TGTGCCAGCAGTCCTAGCGGGAACACAGATACGCAGTATTTT.